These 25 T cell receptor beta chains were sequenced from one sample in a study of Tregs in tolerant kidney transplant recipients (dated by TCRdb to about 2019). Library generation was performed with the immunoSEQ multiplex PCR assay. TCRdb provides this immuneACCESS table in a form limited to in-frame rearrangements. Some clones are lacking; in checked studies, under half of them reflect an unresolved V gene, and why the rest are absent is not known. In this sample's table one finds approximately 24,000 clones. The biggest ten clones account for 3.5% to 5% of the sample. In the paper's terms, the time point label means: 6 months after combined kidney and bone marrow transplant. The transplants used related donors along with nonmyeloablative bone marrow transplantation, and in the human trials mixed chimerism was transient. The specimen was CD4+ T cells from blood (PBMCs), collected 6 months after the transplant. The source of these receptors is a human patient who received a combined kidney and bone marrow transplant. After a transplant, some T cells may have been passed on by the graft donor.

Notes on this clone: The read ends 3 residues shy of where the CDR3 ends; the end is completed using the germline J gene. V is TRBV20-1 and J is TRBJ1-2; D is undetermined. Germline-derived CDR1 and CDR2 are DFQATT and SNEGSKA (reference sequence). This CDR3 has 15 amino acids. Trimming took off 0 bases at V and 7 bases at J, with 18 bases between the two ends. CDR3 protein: CSARDPRRGSAGYTF. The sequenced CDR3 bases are TGCAGTGCTAGAGATCCCCGCCGTGGCAGCGCTGGC.

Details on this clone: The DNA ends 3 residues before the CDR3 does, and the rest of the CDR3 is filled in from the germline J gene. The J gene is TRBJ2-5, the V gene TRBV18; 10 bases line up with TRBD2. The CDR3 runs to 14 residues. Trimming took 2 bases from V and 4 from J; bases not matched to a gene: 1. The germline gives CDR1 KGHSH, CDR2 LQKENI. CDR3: CASSPKRGGETQYF. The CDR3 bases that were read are TGTGCCAGCTCACCAAAGCGGGGGGGAGAGACC.

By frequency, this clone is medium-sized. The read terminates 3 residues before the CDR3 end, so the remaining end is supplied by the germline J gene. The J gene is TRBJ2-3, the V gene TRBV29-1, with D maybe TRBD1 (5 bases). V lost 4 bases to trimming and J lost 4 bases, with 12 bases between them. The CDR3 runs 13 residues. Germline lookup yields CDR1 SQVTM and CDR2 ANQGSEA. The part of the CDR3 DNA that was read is TGCAGCGTTGTAGGGCAGGGCGCAGATACG. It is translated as CSVVGQGADT. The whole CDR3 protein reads CSVVGQGADTQYF.

CDR3 amino acids: CASSVSSGGATEAFF. Partial CDR3 DNA: TGTGCCAGCTCCGTTTCGTCAGGGGGAGCGACTGAA. The rearrangement links TRBV18 to TRBJ1-1; 7 bases match TRBD1. The read halts 3 residues ahead of the CDR3 end, with the missing end drawn from the germline J gene. V shed 6 bases and J 5 bases; nucleotides not matched to a gene: 12. The CDR3 consists of 15 residues. CDR1 and CDR2 (germline): KGHSH, LQKENI.

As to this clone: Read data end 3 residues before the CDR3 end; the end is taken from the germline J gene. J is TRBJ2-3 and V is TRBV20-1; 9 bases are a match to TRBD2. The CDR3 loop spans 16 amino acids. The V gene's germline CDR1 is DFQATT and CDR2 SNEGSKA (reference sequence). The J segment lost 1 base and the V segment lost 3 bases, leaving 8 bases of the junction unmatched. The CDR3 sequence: CSASGLAGRGTDTQYF. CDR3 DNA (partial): TGCAGTGCTAGTGGGCTAGCGGGACGGGGCACAGATACG.

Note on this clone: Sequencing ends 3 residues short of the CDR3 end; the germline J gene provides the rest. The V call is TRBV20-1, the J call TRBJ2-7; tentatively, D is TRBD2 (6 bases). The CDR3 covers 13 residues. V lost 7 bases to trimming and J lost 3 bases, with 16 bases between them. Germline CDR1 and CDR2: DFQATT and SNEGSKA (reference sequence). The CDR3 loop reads CSVSRDSLYEQYF. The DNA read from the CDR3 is TGCAGTGTCTCGCGGGACTCTCTCTACGAG.

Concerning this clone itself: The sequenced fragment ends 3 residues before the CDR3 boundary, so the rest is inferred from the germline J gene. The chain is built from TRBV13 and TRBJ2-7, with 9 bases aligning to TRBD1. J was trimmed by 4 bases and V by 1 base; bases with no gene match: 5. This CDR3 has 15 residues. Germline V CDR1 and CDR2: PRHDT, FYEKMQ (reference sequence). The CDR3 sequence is CASSLAGTGRYEQYF. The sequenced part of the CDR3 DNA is TGTGCCAGCAGCTTAGCCGGGACAGGGCGATACGAG.

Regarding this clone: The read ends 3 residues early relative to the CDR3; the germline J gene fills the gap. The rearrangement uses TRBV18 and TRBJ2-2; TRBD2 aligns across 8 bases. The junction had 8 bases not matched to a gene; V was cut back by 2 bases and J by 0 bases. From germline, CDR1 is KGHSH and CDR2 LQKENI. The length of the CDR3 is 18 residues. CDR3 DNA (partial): TGTGCCAGCTCACCATTTTTCTCTAGCGGGTCGAACACCGGGGAG. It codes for CASSPFFSSGSNTGE. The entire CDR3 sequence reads CASSPFFSSGSNTGELFF.

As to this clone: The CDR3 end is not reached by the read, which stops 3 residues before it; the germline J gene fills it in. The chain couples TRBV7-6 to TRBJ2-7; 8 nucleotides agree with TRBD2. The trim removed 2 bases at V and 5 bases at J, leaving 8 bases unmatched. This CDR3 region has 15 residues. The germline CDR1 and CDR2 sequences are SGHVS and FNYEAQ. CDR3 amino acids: CASSLQGAGDDEQYF. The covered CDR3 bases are TGTGCCAGCAGCTTACAAGGAGCGGGGGACGACGAG.

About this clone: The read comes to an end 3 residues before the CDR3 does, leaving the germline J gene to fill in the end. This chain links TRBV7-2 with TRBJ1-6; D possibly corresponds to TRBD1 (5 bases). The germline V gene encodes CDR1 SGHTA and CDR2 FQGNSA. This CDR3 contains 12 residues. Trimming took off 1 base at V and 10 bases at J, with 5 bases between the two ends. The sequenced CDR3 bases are TGTGCCAGCAGCTTAGGGGGCTCACCC. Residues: CASSLGGSP. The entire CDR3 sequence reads CASSLGGSPLHF.

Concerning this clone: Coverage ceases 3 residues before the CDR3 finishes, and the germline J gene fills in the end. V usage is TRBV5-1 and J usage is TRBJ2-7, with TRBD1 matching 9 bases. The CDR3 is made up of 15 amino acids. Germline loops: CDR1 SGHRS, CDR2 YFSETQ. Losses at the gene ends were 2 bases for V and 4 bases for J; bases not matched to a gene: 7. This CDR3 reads CASSLNTGGGYEQYF. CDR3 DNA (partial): TGCGCCAGCAGCTTAAACACAGGGGGCGGGTACGAG. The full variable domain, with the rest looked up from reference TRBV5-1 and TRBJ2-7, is KAGVTQTPRYLIKTRGQQVTLSCSPISGHRSVSWYQQTPGQGLQFLFEYFSETQRNKGNFPGRFSGRQFSNSRSEMNVSTLELGDSALYLCASSLNTGGGYEQYFGPGTRLTVT.

CDR3 DNA (partial): TGTGCCAGCAGGGGACAGAATGAAAAA. Translated, it gives CASRGQNEK. In full, the CDR3 is CASRGQNEKLFF. V usage is TRBV2 and J usage is TRBJ1-4; TRBD1 agrees at 7 bases. The observed sequence ends 3 residues before the CDR3 terminus, with the missing tail filled in from the germline J gene. V dropped 6 bases and J dropped 5; count of bases not matched to a gene: 0. CDR1 SNHLY and CDR2 FYNNEI come from the germline V gene. This CDR3 contains 12 residues.

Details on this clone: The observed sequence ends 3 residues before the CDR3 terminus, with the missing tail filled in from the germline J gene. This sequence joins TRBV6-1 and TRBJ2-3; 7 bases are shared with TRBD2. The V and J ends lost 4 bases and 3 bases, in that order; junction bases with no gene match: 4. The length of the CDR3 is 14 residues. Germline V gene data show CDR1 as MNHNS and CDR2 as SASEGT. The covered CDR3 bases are TGTGCCAGCAGTGTACTAGCGTCTACAGATACG. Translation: CASSVLASTDT. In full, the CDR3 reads CASSVLASTDTQYF.

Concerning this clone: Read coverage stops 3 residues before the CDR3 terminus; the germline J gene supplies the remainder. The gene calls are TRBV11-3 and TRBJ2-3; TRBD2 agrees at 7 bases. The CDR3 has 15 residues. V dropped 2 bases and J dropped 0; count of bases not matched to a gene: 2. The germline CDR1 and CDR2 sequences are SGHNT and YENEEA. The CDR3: CASSLNGGSTDTQYF. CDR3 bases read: TGTGCCAGCAGCTTAAACGGGGGGAGCACAGATACG. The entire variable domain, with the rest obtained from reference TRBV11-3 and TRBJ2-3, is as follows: EAGVVQSPRYKIIEKKQPVAFWCNPISGHNTLYWYLQNLGQGPELLIRYENEEAVDDSQLPKDRFSAERLKGVDSTLKIQPAELGDSAVYLCASSLNGGSTDTQYFGPGTRLTVL.

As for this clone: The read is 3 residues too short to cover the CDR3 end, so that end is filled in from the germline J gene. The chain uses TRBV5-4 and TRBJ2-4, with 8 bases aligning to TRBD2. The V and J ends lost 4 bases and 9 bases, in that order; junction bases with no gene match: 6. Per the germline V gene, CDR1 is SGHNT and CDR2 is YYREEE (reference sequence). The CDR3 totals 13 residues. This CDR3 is CASSPSGSGIQYF. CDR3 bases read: TGTGCCAGCAGCCCCAGCGGGAGTGGCATT.

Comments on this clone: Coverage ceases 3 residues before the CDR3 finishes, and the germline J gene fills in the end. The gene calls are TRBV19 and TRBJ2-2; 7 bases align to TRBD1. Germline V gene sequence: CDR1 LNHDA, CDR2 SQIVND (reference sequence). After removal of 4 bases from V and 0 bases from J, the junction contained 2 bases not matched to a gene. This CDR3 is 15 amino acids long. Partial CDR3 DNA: TGTGCCAGTAGTACCCAGGGGGCGAACACCGGGGAG. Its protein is CASSTQGANTGE. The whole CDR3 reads CASSTQGANTGELFF. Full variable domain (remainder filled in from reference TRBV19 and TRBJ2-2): DGGITQSPKYLFRKEGQNVTLSCEQNLNHDAMYWYRQDPGQGLRLIYYSQIVNDFQKGDIAEGYSVSREKKESFPLTVTSAQKNPTAFYLCASSTQGANTGELFFGEGSRLTVL.

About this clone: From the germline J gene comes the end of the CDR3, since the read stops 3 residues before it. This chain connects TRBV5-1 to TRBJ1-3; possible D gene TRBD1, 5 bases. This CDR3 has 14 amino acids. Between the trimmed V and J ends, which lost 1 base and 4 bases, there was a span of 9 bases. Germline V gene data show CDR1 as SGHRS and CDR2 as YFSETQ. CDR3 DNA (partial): TGCGCCAGCAGCTTGAGGGGAGTAGGAAACACC. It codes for CASSLRGVGNT. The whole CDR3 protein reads CASSLRGVGNTIYF.

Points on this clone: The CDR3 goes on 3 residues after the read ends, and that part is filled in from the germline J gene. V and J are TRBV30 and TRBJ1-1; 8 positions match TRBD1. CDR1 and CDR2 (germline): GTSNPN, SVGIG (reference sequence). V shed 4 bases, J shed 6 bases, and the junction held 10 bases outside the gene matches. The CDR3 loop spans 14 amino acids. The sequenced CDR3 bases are TGTGCCTGGACCACCGGGACAGGATATTCTGAA. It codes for CAWTTGTGYSE. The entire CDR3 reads CAWTTGTGYSEAFF.

The part of the CDR3 DNA that was read is TGTGCCAGCTCACGGGAGAGTAGCGCTGAA. It codes for CASSRESSAE. The entire CDR3 is CASSRESSAEAFF. The chain joins TRBV18 to TRBJ1-1, with unresolved D. The read halts 3 residues ahead of the CDR3 end, with the missing end drawn from the germline J gene. Germline CDR1 is KGHSH and CDR2 is LQKENI. This CDR3 is 13 amino acids long. V lost 4 bases to trimming and J lost 6 bases, with 12 bases between them.

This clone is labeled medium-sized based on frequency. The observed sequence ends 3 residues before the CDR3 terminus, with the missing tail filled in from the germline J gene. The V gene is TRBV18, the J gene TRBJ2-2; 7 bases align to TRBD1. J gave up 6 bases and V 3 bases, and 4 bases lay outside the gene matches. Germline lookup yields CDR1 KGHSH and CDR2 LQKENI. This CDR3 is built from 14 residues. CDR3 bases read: TGTGCCAGCTCACCGACTCAGGGGGCCGGGGAG. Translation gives CASSPTQGAGE. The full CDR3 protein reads CASSPTQGAGELFF.

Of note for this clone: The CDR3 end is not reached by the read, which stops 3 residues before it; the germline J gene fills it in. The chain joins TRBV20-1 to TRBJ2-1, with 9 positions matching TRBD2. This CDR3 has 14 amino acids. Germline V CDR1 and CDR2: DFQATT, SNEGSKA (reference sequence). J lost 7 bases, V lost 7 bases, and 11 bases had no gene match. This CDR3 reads CSGASGSGGNEQFF. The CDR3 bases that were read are TGCAGTGGCGCGAGCGGGAGCGGGGGGAATGAG.

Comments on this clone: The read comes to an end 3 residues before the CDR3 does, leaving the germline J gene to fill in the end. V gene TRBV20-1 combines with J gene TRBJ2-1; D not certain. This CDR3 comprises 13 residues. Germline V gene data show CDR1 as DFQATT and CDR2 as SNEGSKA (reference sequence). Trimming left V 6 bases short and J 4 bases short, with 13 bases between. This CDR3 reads CSAPGALYNEQFF. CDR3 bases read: TGCAGTGCCCCAGGAGCCCTTTACAATGAG.

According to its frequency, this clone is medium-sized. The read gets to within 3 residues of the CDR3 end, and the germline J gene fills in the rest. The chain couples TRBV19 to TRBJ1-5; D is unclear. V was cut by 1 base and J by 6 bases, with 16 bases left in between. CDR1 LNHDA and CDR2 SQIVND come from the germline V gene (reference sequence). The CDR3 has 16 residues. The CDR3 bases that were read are TGTGCCAGTAGTATAGCGCAAAGGGCAAGGAGTCAGCCC. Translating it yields CASSIAQRARSQP. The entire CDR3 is CASSIAQRARSQPQHF.

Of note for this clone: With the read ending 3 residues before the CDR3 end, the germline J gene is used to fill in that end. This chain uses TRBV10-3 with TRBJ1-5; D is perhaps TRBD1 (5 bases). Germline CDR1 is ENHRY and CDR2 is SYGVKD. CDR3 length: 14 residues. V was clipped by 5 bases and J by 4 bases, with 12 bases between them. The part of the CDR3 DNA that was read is TGTGCCATCAGTCAGGGCCCGGGAAATCAGCCC. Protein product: CAISQGPGNQP. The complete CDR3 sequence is CAISQGPGNQPQHF.

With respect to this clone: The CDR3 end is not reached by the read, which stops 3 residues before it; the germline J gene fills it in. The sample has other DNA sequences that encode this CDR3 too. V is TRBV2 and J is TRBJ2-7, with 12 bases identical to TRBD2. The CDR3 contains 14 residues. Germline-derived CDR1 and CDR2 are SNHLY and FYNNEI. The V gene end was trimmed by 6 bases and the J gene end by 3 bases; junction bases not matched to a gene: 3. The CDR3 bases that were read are TGTGCCAGCAGGCCGACTAGCGGGGGCTACGAG. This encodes CASRPTSGGYE. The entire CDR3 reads CASRPTSGGYEQYF. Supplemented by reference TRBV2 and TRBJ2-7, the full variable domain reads EPEVTQTPSHQVTQMGQEVILRCVPISNHLYFYWYRQILGQKVEFLVSFYNNEISEKSEIFDDQFSVERPDGSNFTLKIRSTKLEDSAMYFCASRPTSGGYEQYFGPGTRLTVT.